Detailed here is one T cell receptor beta chain. Its antigen is undetermined. It was autoimmune disease history or systemic immunosuppression that excluded patients. CDR3 size: 14 residues. Germline lookup yields CDR1 MNHEY and CDR2 SVGAGI. Trimming took 6 bases from V and 8 from J; bases not matched to a gene: 9. This entry is derived from a study of OX40 agonist ivuxolimab in advanced cancers. Findings and limits, study-wide: Mean expanded clone counts were higher in CD8+ than CD4+ T cells.

TCRdb's copy holds only in-frame clones and misses some; the assay was immunoSEQ multiplex PCR. The repertoire holds 70,000 to 85,000 clones, with about 88% as singletons. The chain carries TRBV6-5 and TRBJ1-2; 10 nucleotides line up with TRBD1. Specimen: CD4+ or CD8+ T cells sorted from blood, collected in a trial of the OX40 agonist ivuxolimab. This clonotype was obtained from an adult with an advanced solid tumor such as melanoma, head and neck, liver or kidney cancer. The CDR3 nucleotides are TGTGCCAGCAGCCGGGACAGGGGAAAAAAGGGCTACACCTTC. Residues: CASSRDRGKKGYTF.